What follows are 22 T cell receptor beta chains derived from one specimen sequenced in a study of blood T cell repertoires in COVID-19. TCRdb's table, derived via immunoSEQ multiplex PCR, lists solely in-frame clones and lacks some. The sample consists of under 350,000 clones, about 89% of them appearing once. Sequencing used peripheral blood. These receptors all come from a man in his forties or fifties with acute or convalescent COVID-19.

The chain has TRBV2 and TRBJ1-5, with 7 bases that match TRBD1. CDR3 length: 14 amino acids. Per the germline V gene, CDR1 is SNHLY and CDR2 is FYNNEI. The ends lost 6 bases at V and 4 bases at J; junction bases unmatched: 6. The CDR3 region is CASSDRDRNQPQHF. The CDR3 DNA reads TGTGCCAGCAGCGACAGGGACAGAAATCAGCCCCAGCATTTT.

This chain connects TRBV7-9 to TRBJ1-1; 7 bases align to TRBD1. Germline loops: CDR1 SEHNR, CDR2 FQNEAQ (reference sequence). J lost 8 bases, V lost 1 base, and 1 base had no gene match. The CDR3 length is 12 residues. The CDR3 is CASSLGDSEAFF. For the CDR3, the DNA is TGTGCCAGCAGCTTAGGGGACAGCGAAGCTTTCTTT.

V and J are TRBV11-1 and TRBJ1-2; D might be TRBD1 (5 bases). Germline V gives CDR1 SGHAT, CDR2 FQDESV (reference sequence). This CDR3 has 16 amino acids. The CDR3 loop is CATLRGPRLANYGYTF. The DNA for the CDR3 is TGTGCTACCTTACGGGGACCCAGACTAGCTAACTATGGCTACACCTTC. Complete variable domain (other parts from reference TRBV11-1 and TRBJ1-2): EAEVAQSPRYKITEKSQAVAFWCDPISGHATLYWYRQILGQGPELLVQFQDESVVDDSQLPKDRFSAERLKGVDSTLKIQPAELGDSAMYLCATLRGPRLANYGYTFGSGTRLTVV.

The rearrangement uses TRBV6-5 and TRBJ1-4; 8 bases match TRBD1. The CDR3 covers 14 residues. Germline-derived CDR1 and CDR2 are MNHEY and SVGAGI. With V trimmed by 8 bases and J by 6 bases, 8 bases remained unmatched. CDR3: CASFNTGGDEKLFF. The DNA of the CDR3 is TGTGCCAGCTTTAACACAGGGGGGGATGAAAAACTGTTTTTT.

The rearrangement joins TRBV6-1 to TRBJ1-5; D call uncertain. V dropped 0 bases and J dropped 7 bases, with 16 bases sitting between them. CDR1 is MNHNS and CDR2 is SASEGT in the germline V gene. The CDR3 totals 16 residues. Here the CDR3 DNA reads TGTGCCAGCAGTGAAGCTCTCTCGTCCCCGAGGCAGCCCCAGCATTTT. Its protein is CASSEALSSPRQPQHF.

This clone was detected only once. The rearrangement uses TRBV5-1 and TRBJ1-1; D possibly corresponds to TRBD1 (6 bases). Trimming took off 1 base at V and 2 bases at J, with 9 bases between the two ends. The CDR3 runs to 14 residues. CDR1 SGHRS and CDR2 YFSETQ come from the germline V gene. The CDR3, as DNA: TGCGCCAGCAGCTTGACAGGGCCCAACACTGAAGCTTTCTTT. It yields the protein CASSLTGPNTEAFF.

A remark on this clone: In the same sample, other DNA sequences code for this CDR3. The chain employs TRBV12-3 or TRBV12-4 and TRBJ2-7, with D possibly TRBD1 on 5 matching bases. Trimming took 6 bases from V and 3 from J, leaving 9 bases between them. This CDR3 is 12 amino acids long. DNA for the CDR3: TGTGCCAGCAGCCCAGACAGCTACGAGCAGTACTTC. As protein: CASSPDSYEQYF.

The chain combines TRBV6-5 with TRBJ1-2; tentative D call: TRBD1 (6 bases). The CDR3 is made up of 15 amino acids. Trimming removed 5 bases from V and 3 bases from J, with 16 bases in between. CDR1 and CDR2 (germline): MNHEY, SVGAGI. The CDR3 nucleotides read TGTGCCAGCAGTCCGCGAGGGGGTGGGGACTATGGCTACACCTTC. Its translation is CASSPRGGGDYGYTF.

The chain links TRBV10-3 to TRBJ2-7; D is possibly TRBD2 (5 bases). The CDR3 loop spans 13 amino acids. Germline loops: CDR1 ENHRY, CDR2 SYGVKD. Trimming shortened V by 5 bases and J by 2 bases, and 10 bases separated the two germline ends. The CDR3 DNA reads as TGTGCCATCAGTCCGGACTTTACCTACGAGCAGTACTTC. Amino acids: CAISPDFTYEQYF.

V gene TRBV7-8 combines with J gene TRBJ1-6; D gene uncertain. Germline V gene lookup returns CDR1 SGHVS and CDR2 FQNEAQ. The CDR3 consists of 12 residues. The germline V and J ends were trimmed by 4 bases and 6 bases, with 4 bases remaining between them. The CDR3 DNA follows: TGTGCCAGCAGCTCGTTTAATTCACCCCTCCACTTT. This translates into CASSSFNSPLHF.

The chain is built from TRBV5-4 and TRBJ2-3; 7 bases align to TRBD2. The germline V gene has CDR1 SGHNT and CDR2 YYREEE (reference sequence). The CDR3 consists of 14 residues. Trimming took 4 bases from V and 5 from J; bases not matched to a gene: 7. CDR3 DNA: TGTGCCAGCAGCCCTACGGGAGGTGGAGATACGCAGTATTTT. It translates to CASSPTGGGDTQYF.

This clone came up a few times. The chain combines TRBV6-5 with TRBJ2-3, with D maybe TRBD2 (6 bases). CDR3 length equals 15 residues. Trimming took 6 bases from V and 3 from J, leaving 16 bases between them. Germline loops: CDR1 MNHEY, CDR2 SVGAGI. CDR3 loop: CASRKWDGGTDTQYF. CDR3 in DNA: TGTGCCAGCAGGAAGTGGGACGGAGGGACAGATACGCAGTATTTT.

The CDR3 region is CASSPRQGLDGYTF. The CDR3 DNA reads TGTGCCAGCTCACCCAGACAGGGGCTCGATGGCTACACCTTC. This sequence joins TRBV18 and TRBJ1-2; 8 nucleotides match TRBD1. The ends lost 3 bases at V and 6 bases at J; junction bases unmatched: 6. This CDR3 is built from 14 residues. In germline, CDR1 is KGHSH, CDR2 LQKENI.

The V and J genes are TRBV18 and TRBJ1-4; no reliable D call. CDR1 and CDR2 (germline): KGHSH, LQKENI. Trimming cost V 4 bases and J 4 bases, with 7 bases left between them. The CDR3 runs to 13 residues. The DNA for the CDR3 is TGTGCCAGCTCACGTCAGAATAATGAAAAACTGTTTTTT. As protein: CASSRQNNEKLFF. Filled out from reference TRBV18 and TRBJ1-4, the complete variable domain reads NAGVMQNPRHLVRRRGQEARLRCSPMKGHSHVYWYRQLPEEGLKFMVYLQKENIIDESGMPKERFSAEFPKEGPSILRIQQVVRGDSAAYFCASSRQNNEKLFFGSGTQLSVL.

This chain joins TRBV6-4 and TRBJ1-1; D is possibly TRBD1 (5 bases). V lost 5 bases and J lost 0, with 22 bases in between. Germline lookup yields CDR1 MRHNA and CDR2 SNTAGT. CDR3 length: 18 residues. The CDR3 nucleotides are TGTGCCAGCAGTCTCCTACCGGGAGAAGGGACCATGAACACTGAAGCTTTCTTT. It codes for CASSLLPGEGTMNTEAFF.

J is TRBJ1-1 and V is TRBV19, with TRBD1 matching over 7 bases. J gave up 7 bases and V 3 bases, and 5 bases lay outside the gene matches. The germline CDR1 and CDR2 sequences are LNHDA and SQIVND (reference sequence). This CDR3 comprises 13 residues. This CDR3 reads CASSIWGQNEAFF. CDR3 coding DNA: TGTGCCAGTAGTATCTGGGGACAGAATGAAGCTTTCTTT. Full variable domain (outside the CDR3, taken from reference TRBV19 and TRBJ1-1): DGGITQSPKYLFRKEGQNVTLSCEQNLNHDAMYWYRQDPGQGLRLIYYSQIVNDFQKGDIAEGYSVSREKKESFPLTVTSAQKNPTAFYLCASSIWGQNEAFFGQGTRLTVV.

The chain combines TRBV5-1 with TRBJ2-2; possibly TRBD1 for D (6 bases). Germline loops: CDR1 SGHRS, CDR2 YFSETQ. V was cut by 4 bases and J by 5 bases, with 18 bases left in between. This CDR3 spans 16 amino acids. The CDR3 DNA is TGCGCCAGCAGCATCTTACAGGGTGGGAAAACCGGGGAGCTGTTTTTT. Its translation: CASSILQGGKTGELFF.

This clone occurred once. The V and J genes are TRBV6-2 or TRBV6-3 and TRBJ1-5; no definite D call. Between the trimmed V and J ends, which lost 6 bases and 0 bases, there was a span of 18 bases. This CDR3 has 17 residues. CDR1 and CDR2 from the germline V gene are MNHEY and SVGEGT. The chain's CDR3 is CASSPGFPEGSNQPQHF. CDR3 DNA: TGTGCCAGCAGCCCTGGATTTCCAGAGGGTAGCAATCAGCCCCAGCATTTT.

The V gene is TRBV2, the J gene TRBJ1-6, with no clear D. The V gene lost 3 bases and the J gene lost 10 bases, with 10 bases spanning the gap. The germline V gene has CDR1 SNHLY and CDR2 FYNNEI. The CDR3 is 13 amino acids. The CDR3 is CASSEGGRSPLHF. CDR3 bases: TGTGCCAGCAGTGAGGGAGGGCGATCACCCCTCCACTTT.

This chain joins TRBV6-5 and TRBJ2-2; maybe TRBD2 (5 bases). Trimming took 2 bases from V and 8 from J, leaving 9 bases between them. Germline V gene sequence: CDR1 MNHEY, CDR2 SVGAGI. This CDR3 has 13 amino acids. CDR3 in amino acids: CASSYLGGGELFF. CDR3 coding DNA: TGTGCCAGCAGTTACCTGGGCGGGGGGGAGCTGTTTTTT.

The chain combines TRBV30 with TRBJ1-1, with 8 bases aligning to TRBD1. Germline V gene lookup returns CDR1 GTSNPN and CDR2 SVGIG (reference sequence). The CDR3 loop spans 15 amino acids. After removal of 3 bases from V and 1 base from J, the junction contained 7 bases not matched to a gene. The CDR3 sequence: CAWRGAGGRNTEAFF. The CDR3 DNA reads as TGTGCCTGGAGGGGGGCAGGGGGCAGGAACACTGAAGCTTTCTTT.

The chain has TRBV11-3 and TRBJ1-1; D perhaps matches TRBD1 (6 bases). Germline V gene data show CDR1 as SGHNT and CDR2 as YENEEA. V lost 4 bases and J 4 bases, leaving 13 bases between the germline ends. The CDR3 sequence is 14 residues long. The CDR3: CASSSGAGGTEAFF. As DNA, the CDR3 is TGTGCCAGCAGCTCAGGGGCTGGGGGCACTGAAGCTTTCTTT.